The 29 T cell receptor beta chains below were found in one sample sequenced in a study of blood T cell repertoires in COVID-19. TCRdb keeps only in-frame clones here, not all; method: immunoSEQ multiplex PCR. Of 150,000 to 200,000 clones in the sample, around 84% were seen once. Source material: peripheral blood. The origin of the receptors is a human donor with acute or convalescent COVID-19. The donor label of this sample is uncertain.

This chain joins TRBV27 and TRBJ2-1; 9 bases are shared with TRBD2. V lost 4 bases, J lost 6 bases, and 13 bases stayed unmatched. CDR1 MNHEY and CDR2 SMNVEV come from the germline V gene (reference sequence). The length of the CDR3 is 17 residues. The CDR3 is CASSSTISGGSINEQFF. In DNA, the CDR3 is TGTGCCAGCAGTTCAACCATTAGCGGGGGCTCCATCAATGAGCAGTTCTTC.

About this clone: Different DNA sequences within this sample yield the same CDR3. The chain employs TRBV19 and TRBJ1-5, with 9 positions matching TRBD1. Trimming took 5 bases from V and 2 from J; bases not matched to a gene: 4. Germline CDR1 reads LNHDA; CDR2 reads SQIVND (reference sequence). The CDR3 sequence is 15 residues long. In nucleotides, the CDR3 is TGTGCCAGTAGTTTAAGGGACAGGGGCAATCAGCCCCAGCATTTT. Its protein product is CASSLRDRGNQPQHF.

The chain combines TRBV20-1 with TRBJ1-1; D is ambiguous. Trimming pared 5 bases from V and 2 bases from J, leaving 6 bases between. This CDR3 comprises 11 residues. The germline CDR1 and CDR2 sequences are DFQATT and SNEGSKA (reference sequence). CDR3 sequence: CSAFSNTEAFF. The CDR3 region has the DNA TGCAGTGCTTTCAGTAACACTGAAGCTTTCTTT.

The chain joins TRBV7-9 to TRBJ2-2; D gene unclear. The germline V gene encodes CDR1 SEHNR and CDR2 FQNEAQ (reference sequence). Trimming took off 1 base at V and 3 bases at J, with 3 bases between the two ends. The CDR3 contains 13 residues. CDR3 protein: CASSLGHTGELFF. CDR3 nucleotides: TGTGCCAGCAGCTTAGGGCACACCGGGGAGCTGTTTTTT.

This chain joins TRBV24-1 and TRBJ2-7; possibly TRBD2 for D (5 bases). Germline CDR1 reads KGHDR; CDR2 reads SFDVKD. The CDR3 is made up of 15 amino acids. V lost 3 bases and J 2 bases, leaving 13 bases between the germline ends. CDR3 loop: CATSDNKATTYEQYF. In nucleotides, the CDR3 is TGTGCCACCAGTGATAACAAGGCGACTACCTACGAGCAGTACTTC.

There are a few counts of this clone. V gene TRBV3-1 (or the pseudogene TRBV3-2) combines with J gene TRBJ1-4, with D possibly matching TRBD1 (5 bases). The CDR3 is made up of 14 amino acids. V gave up 6 bases and J gave up 4 bases, with 12 bases separating them. Per germline, CDR1 LGHDT and CDR2 YNNKEL (reference sequence). This CDR3 reads CASRPQGNNEKLFF. DNA for the CDR3: TGTGCCAGCAGACCCCAGGGTAATAATGAAAAACTGTTTTTT.

The chain recombines TRBV30 with TRBJ1-1, with a weak D call TRBD1 (6 bases). Per the germline V gene, CDR1 is GTSNPN and CDR2 is SVGIG (reference sequence). V was clipped by 2 bases and J by 2 bases, with 15 bases between them. CDR3 length: 15 residues. The CDR3 is CAWSLAGAGNTEAFF. The CDR3 coding sequence is TGTGCCTGGAGTTTGGCAGGGGCCGGAAACACTGAAGCTTTCTTT.

This chain connects TRBV19 to TRBJ2-7; TRBD1 matches at 9 bases. CDR3 length equals 14 residues. The germline V gene has CDR1 LNHDA and CDR2 SQIVND (reference sequence). Unmatched junction bases numbered 5, after V lost 1 base and J lost 7 bases. Here the CDR3 reads CASSIGPGQGEQYF. The CDR3 DNA follows: TGTGCCAGTAGTATAGGCCCGGGACAGGGTGAGCAGTACTTC.

The gene calls are TRBV21-1 and TRBJ1-1; the DNA was not compared with TRBD1, the D call given in the table. TRBV21-1 is a pseudogene segment. CDR3 length: 19 residues. This CDR3 reads CASSKVKEKMGRGNTEAFF. The CDR3 DNA reads as TGTGCCAGCAGCAAAGTTAAGGAAAAAATGGGCAGGGGTAACACTGAAGCTTTCTTT.

The chain carries TRBV5-4 and TRBJ1-5, with 11 bases lining up with TRBD1. The germline V gene has CDR1 SGHNT and CDR2 YYREEE (reference sequence). V lost 4 bases to trimming and J lost 4 bases; unmatched junction nucleotides: 7. The CDR3 consists of 16 residues. The chain's CDR3 is CASSRGGQGVNQPQHF. The CDR3 DNA reads as TGTGCCAGCAGCCGTGGGGGACAGGGGGTTAATCAGCCCCAGCATTTT.

This clone was recorded once. This sequence joins TRBV5-5 and TRBJ2-3, with TRBD1 matching over 9 bases. Trimming removed 4 bases from V and 4 bases from J; junction bases left unmatched: 7. The CDR3 has 15 amino acids. Per germline, CDR1 SGHKS and CDR2 YYEKEE (reference sequence). In DNA form, the CDR3 reads TGTGCCAGCAGCGGAGGGACAGGGCGGGCAGATACGCAGTATTTT. Residues: CASSGGTGRADTQYF.

The chain combines TRBV7-3 with TRBJ2-2, with TRBD2 matching over 8 bases. Germline values: CDR1 SGHTA, CDR2 FQGTGA. Trimming cost V 5 bases and J 8 bases; bases outside gene matches: 10. This CDR3 contains 15 residues. The CDR3 coding sequence is TGTGCCAGCAGCCCCCACTTCACTAGCGGAGGGGAGCTGTTTTTT. It encodes CASSPHFTSGGELFF.

The CDR3 sequence is CASSVGTGQEGYGYTF. The CDR3 DNA reads as TGTGCCAGCAGCGTAGGGACCGGACAGGAGGGCTATGGCTACACCTTC. The genes are TRBV9 and TRBJ1-2; 7 nucleotides agree with TRBD1. Germline CDR1 reads SGDLS; CDR2 reads YYNGEE. The length of the CDR3 is 16 residues. V lost 0 bases to trimming and J lost 4 bases; unmatched junction nucleotides: 9.

The chain joins TRBV21-1 to TRBJ2-2; TRBD2 is the table's D call and was not checked against the DNA. TRBV21-1 is a known pseudogene. The CDR3 runs to 16 residues. For the CDR3, the DNA is TGTGCCAGCAGCCACCTGATGAGGGTGAACACCGGGGAGCTGTTTTTT. It encodes CASSHLMRVNTGELFF.

This chain uses TRBV6-2 or TRBV6-3 with TRBJ2-7; D is possibly TRBD2 (6 bases). Germline CDR1 is MNHEY and CDR2 is SVGEGT. The CDR3 spans 14 residues. The V gene lost 6 bases and the J gene lost 0 bases, with 12 bases spanning the gap. The CDR3 here is CASSPAGFSYEQYF. The CDR3 nucleotides are TGTGCCAGCAGCCCGGCGGGGTTCTCCTACGAGCAGTACTTC.

This clone was found once. This chain connects TRBV7-2 to TRBJ2-1; the match to TRBD2 covers 14 bases. This CDR3 region has 16 residues. The germline V gene has CDR1 SGHTA and CDR2 FQGNSA. V trimming: 3 bases; J trimming: 8 bases; junction bases outside the gene matches: 6. In DNA, the CDR3 is TGTGCCAGCAGCTTCAGACTAGCGGGGGGGCAAGATGAGCAGTTCTTC. Its translation: CASSFRLAGGQDEQFF. The full variable domain, rest sourced from reference TRBV7-2 and TRBJ2-1, is GAGVSQSPSNKVTEKGKDVELRCDPISGHTALYWYRQSLGQGLEFLIYFQGNSAPDKSGLPSDRFSAERTGGSVSTLTIQRTQQEDSAVYLCASSFRLAGGQDEQFFGPGTRLTVL.

This clone was counted only a few times. The V gene is TRBV27, the J gene TRBJ1-6, with TRBD1 as a possible D gene (5 bases). The CDR3 is 15 amino acids. Germline V gene data show CDR1 as MNHEY and CDR2 as SMNVEV (reference sequence). V was pared by 4 bases and J by 9 bases, with 16 bases between. CDR3 DNA sequence: TGTGCCAGCAGTTCCCCGACGCTAAGGGGTTCACCCCTCCACTTT. Translation gives CASSSPTLRGSPLHF.

The chain joins TRBV2 to TRBJ2-1; 7 nucleotides line up with TRBD2. V lost 7 bases, J lost 6 bases, and 24 bases stayed unmatched. Germline CDR1 and CDR2: SNHLY and FYNNEI. The CDR3 covers 19 residues. The CDR3 nucleotides are TGTGCCAGCAAGACGAGAGCGGGGACGCCGGGAGCTCTCGCCAATGAGCAGTTCTTC. This sequence encodes CASKTRAGTPGALANEQFF.

This chain uses TRBV28 with TRBJ1-4, with 8 bases that match TRBD1. The CDR3 has 17 residues. The V and J ends lost 1 base and 6 bases, in that order; junction bases with no gene match: 10. Germline CDR1 and CDR2: MDHEN and SYDVKM. CDR3 coding DNA: TGTGCCAGCAGTTTATATGACAGGGGCCTTTCGGATGAAAAACTGTTTTTT. Translating it yields CASSLYDRGLSDEKLFF.

This chain links TRBV16 with TRBJ1-6, with D unclear. Germline V gene lookup returns CDR1 KGHSY and CDR2 FQNENV. Trimming stripped 3 bases from V and 4 bases from J, with 13 bases between. The CDR3 has 16 amino acids. The CDR3 DNA sequence: TGTGCCAGCAGCCATTCGATGGCAGGTTATAATTCACCCCTCCACTTT. Protein: CASSHSMAGYNSPLHF. Based on the CDR3 plus reference TRBV16 and TRBJ1-6, the full variable domain is GEEVAQTPKHLVRGEGQKAKLYCAPIKGHSYVFWYQQVLKNEFKFLISFQNENVFDETGMPKERFSAKCLPNSPCSLEIQATKLEDSAVYFCASSHSMAGYNSPLHFGNGTRLTVT.

J is TRBJ1-6 and V is TRBV7-2; D not resolved. Trimming left V 4 bases short and J 11 bases short, with 12 bases between. CDR3 length: 13 amino acids. Germline CDR1 reads SGHTA; CDR2 reads FQGNSA. CDR3 coding DNA: TGTGCCAGCAGCTCTTCGAACGGGGCACCCCTCCACTTT. It encodes CASSSSNGAPLHF.

This clone was found once. The gene calls are TRBV5-1 and TRBJ2-5; 9 positions agree with TRBD1. Unmatched junction bases numbered 7, after V lost 0 bases and J lost 4 bases. Looked up from germline, CDR1 is SGHRS and CDR2 is YFSETQ. The CDR3 loop spans 16 amino acids. The CDR3 sequence is CASSLGEGQGRETQYF. CDR3 coding DNA: TGCGCCAGCAGCTTGGGGGAAGGACAGGGGCGAGAGACCCAGTACTTC. The entire variable domain, with the rest obtained from reference TRBV5-1 and TRBJ2-5, is as follows: KAGVTQTPRYLIKTRGQQVTLSCSPISGHRSVSWYQQTPGQGLQFLFEYFSETQRNKGNFPGRFSGRQFSNSRSEMNVSTLELGDSALYLCASSLGEGQGRETQYFGPGTRLLVL.

The chain joins TRBV5-4 to TRBJ2-2; TRBD1 agrees at 7 bases. CDR3 length: 16 amino acids. The germline gives CDR1 SGHNT, CDR2 YYREEE (reference sequence). Trimming at V came to 2 bases and at J to 6 bases, leaving 10 bases not matched to a gene. In DNA form, the CDR3 reads TGTGCCAGCAGCTTAGATAGGGAGCAGGGGGCCGGGGAGCTGTTTTTT. Its translation is CASSLDREQGAGELFF.

This chain links TRBV19 with TRBJ1-2; possible D gene TRBD1, 5 bases. Germline lookup yields CDR1 LNHDA and CDR2 SQIVND (reference sequence). The germline V and J ends were trimmed by 8 bases and 6 bases, with 25 bases remaining between them. The CDR3 loop spans 16 amino acids. CDR3 sequence reads: CASRRDETLGEDGYTF. CDR3 DNA sequence: TGTGCCAGTCGGAGGGACGAGACACTTGGCGAGGATGGCTACACCTTC. Together with reference TRBV19 and TRBJ1-2, the CDR3 gives the full variable domain: DGGITQSPKYLFRKEGQNVTLSCEQNLNHDAMYWYRQDPGQGLRLIYYSQIVNDFQKGDIAEGYSVSREKKESFPLTVTSAQKNPTAFYLCASRRDETLGEDGYTFGSGTRLTVV.

This clone occurred once. The chain carries TRBV12-5 and TRBJ1-2; 9 bases fit TRBD1. This CDR3 is 15 amino acids long. The V gene end was trimmed by 1 base and the J gene end by 7 bases; junction bases not matched to a gene: 7. Germline CDR1 LGHNT, CDR2 FRNRAP. DNA of the CDR3: TGTGCTAGTGGTTTGGCCGGGACAGGGCACGCTGGCTACACCTTC. Translated: CASGLAGTGHAGYTF.

Written as DNA, the CDR3 is TGCGCCAGCAGCCTCTCACGGGGGTTAAAAGAGACCCAGTACTTC. Residues: CASSLSRGLKETQYF. The J gene is TRBJ2-5, the V gene TRBV4-3; maybe TRBD2 (6 bases). Trimming cost V 4 bases and J 3 bases, with 15 bases left between them. The CDR3 length is 15 residues. Germline V CDR1 and CDR2: LGHNA, YSLEER.

This chain links TRBV7-6 with TRBJ2-1, with TRBD2 matching 12 bases. The length of the CDR3 is 17 residues. From germline, CDR1 is SGHVS and CDR2 FNYEAQ. Losses at the gene ends were 2 bases for V and 8 bases for J; bases not matched to a gene: 10. The chain's CDR3 is CASSLKTPSGGAHEQFF. The DNA for the CDR3 is TGTGCCAGCAGCTTAAAGACCCCTAGCGGGGGGGCCCATGAGCAGTTCTTC.

This chain joins TRBV27 and TRBJ1-6, with 7 bases that match TRBD1. The CDR3 totals 17 residues. V lost 0 bases and J lost 8; bases outside the gene matches: 10. Germline-derived CDR1 and CDR2 are MNHEY and SMNVEV (reference sequence). The CDR3 DNA is TGTGCCAGCAGTTTATCGGCCCCCGACAGGGCGGATTCACCCCTCCACTTT. It is translated as CASSLSAPDRADSPLHF.

CDR3 sequence (DNA): TGTGCCAGCAGCTTAGGGTCGGGTCCCTTAAACACCATATATTTT. Residues: CASSLGSGPLNTIYF. The rearrangement joins TRBV7-3 to TRBJ1-3, with D unresolved. Trimming stripped 2 bases from V and 6 bases from J, with 14 bases between. The length of the CDR3 is 15 residues. Germline-derived CDR1 and CDR2 are SGHTA and FQGTGA.